Presented here are 24 T cell receptor beta chains from one specimen sequenced in a study of blood T cell repertoires in COVID-19. The assay was immunoSEQ multiplex PCR, and TCRdb's table has in-frame clones only and misses some. The repertoire includes 250,000 to 350,000 clones, over 80% of them detected once, and over 3.5% sits in the top ten. The source material was peripheral blood. These receptors were obtained from a woman aged 45-65 years with active or convalescent COVID-19.

The V and J genes are TRBV28 and TRBJ1-2; TRBD1 might be the D (6 bases). The CDR3 covers 13 residues. Germline V gives CDR1 MDHEN, CDR2 SYDVKM. V was cut by 8 bases and J by 4 bases, with 14 bases left in between. CDR3 sequence: CASGGDTGYGYTF. The CDR3 DNA follows: TGTGCCAGCGGGGGGGACACAGGCTATGGCTACACCTTC.

To note about this clone: Additional DNA sequences in this sample encode the identical CDR3. The V gene is TRBV9, the J gene TRBJ2-3; 9 bases are a match to TRBD2. This CDR3 has 16 residues. The V gene's germline CDR1 is SGDLS and CDR2 YYNGEE. V lost 0 bases, J lost 0 bases, and 2 bases stayed unmatched. The CDR3 DNA is TGTGCCAGCAGCGTAGGAACTAGCGGGAGCACAGATACGCAGTATTTT. Translating gives CASSVGTSGSTDTQYF.

CDR3 amino acids: CASSLLTGVSEAFF. In DNA, the CDR3 is TGTGCCAGCAGCTTACTAACAGGGGTATCTGAAGCTTTCTTT. The gene calls are TRBV5-8 and TRBJ1-1; 7 bases match TRBD1. Germline-derived CDR1 and CDR2 are SGHTS and YDEGEE. J was trimmed by 6 bases and V by 2 bases; bases with no gene match: 7. The CDR3 extends over 14 amino acids.

This chain connects TRBV5-1 to TRBJ2-2, with 10 bases lining up with TRBD1. The CDR3 totals 16 residues. After removal of 3 bases from V and 5 bases from J, the junction contained 7 bases not matched to a gene. Germline V gene sequence: CDR1 SGHRS, CDR2 YFSETQ. The CDR3 sequence: CASSSSTGGGTGELFF. The CDR3 DNA follows: TGCGCCAGCAGCTCCTCGACAGGGGGCGGGACCGGGGAGCTGTTTTTT.

The rearrangement joins TRBV27 to TRBJ2-7, with a weak D call TRBD2 (6 bases). The germline V gene encodes CDR1 MNHEY and CDR2 SMNVEV (reference sequence). V was cut by 8 bases and J by 2 bases, with 19 bases left in between. The CDR3 extends over 15 amino acids. The CDR3 region is CASAQRALSPYEQYF. CDR3 nucleotides: TGTGCCAGCGCTCAGCGGGCCCTAAGCCCCTACGAGCAGTACTTC.

The rearrangement joins TRBV5-8 to TRBJ2-2; TRBD1 matches 9 bases. The CDR3 extends over 18 amino acids. With 7 bases clipped from V and 1 base from J, the junction kept 14 bases outside the gene matches. CDR1 is SGHTS and CDR2 is YDEGEE in the germline V gene. This CDR3 reads CASFPVGGTGRNTGELFF. CDR3 DNA: TGTGCCAGCTTCCCCGTGGGTGGGACAGGGCGGAACACCGGGGAGCTGTTTTTT.

V is TRBV7-9 and J is TRBJ1-1, with D uncertain. V was cut by 0 bases and J by 3 bases, with 11 bases left in between. The CDR3 has 15 residues. CDR1 SEHNR and CDR2 FQNEAQ come from the germline V gene (reference sequence). The CDR3 sequence is CASSLAGGYHTEAFF. The CDR3 DNA follows: TGTGCCAGCAGCTTAGCAGGAGGCTATCACACTGAAGCTTTCTTT.

The rearrangement links TRBV27 to TRBJ2-1, with 12 bases aligning to TRBD1. The CDR3 runs to 16 residues. CDR1 is MNHEY, CDR2 SMNVEV, per germline (reference sequence). V lost 2 bases and J lost 8; bases outside the gene matches: 7. The CDR3 DNA reads as TGTGCCAGCAGTTTACTCTCCGGGACAGGGGGCTATGAGCAGTTCTTC. This gives the protein CASSLLSGTGGYEQFF.

This rearrangement joins TRBV11-3 to TRBJ2-2; 7 positions agree with TRBD2. Germline V gene sequence: CDR1 SGHNT, CDR2 YENEEA. The CDR3 has 16 amino acids. V trimming: 8 bases; J trimming: 2 bases; junction bases outside the gene matches: 11. The CDR3 here is CASSTPGGYNTGELFF. In DNA form, the CDR3 reads TGTGCCAGCTCGACACCGGGGGGATACAACACCGGGGAGCTGTTTTTT.

This clone has just one count. The chain combines TRBV4-1 with TRBJ2-1; 11 bases agree with TRBD2. Trimming cost V 5 bases and J 1 base; bases outside gene matches: 10. This CDR3 is 18 amino acids long. Looked up from germline, CDR1 is MGHRA and CDR2 is YSYEKL. The CDR3 here is CASSRVAGGPRSYNEQFF. The DNA of the CDR3 is TGCGCCAGCAGCAGGGTAGCGGGAGGGCCTAGGTCCTACAATGAGCAGTTCTTC.

This clone appeared a few times. This chain joins TRBV3-1 (or the pseudogene TRBV3-2) and TRBJ2-7; TRBD2 might be the D (5 bases). Trimming left V 3 bases short and J 0 bases short, with 12 bases between. The CDR3 is 15 residues long. Germline V gives CDR1 LGHDT, CDR2 YNNKEL (reference sequence). This CDR3 reads CASSQAGRDSYEQYF. The CDR3 bases are TGTGCCAGCAGCCAGGCGGGTCGAGACTCCTACGAGCAGTACTTC.

The sample holds many counts of this clone. The CDR3 loop reads CASSLTSGSPETQYF. CDR3 in DNA: TGCGCCAGCAGCTTAACTAGCGGGAGCCCGGAGACCCAGTACTTC. The chain carries TRBV5-1 and TRBJ2-5, with TRBD2 matching 11 bases. Germline V gene data show CDR1 as SGHRS and CDR2 as YFSETQ. The CDR3 has 15 amino acids. Trimming at V came to 2 bases and at J to 5 bases, leaving 5 bases not matched to a gene.

The chain combines TRBV30 with TRBJ2-2; TRBD1 matches 8 bases. V trimming: 3 bases; J trimming: 0 bases; junction bases outside the gene matches: 9. The germline gives CDR1 GTSNPN, CDR2 SVGIG (reference sequence). CDR3 length: 17 residues. The CDR3 DNA reads as TGTGCCTGGAGAAGGACAGGGTTAAAGGCGAACACCGGGGAGCTGTTTTTT. Translation gives CAWRRTGLKANTGELFF.

The rearrangement joins TRBV7-2 to TRBJ1-2, with TRBD1 matching 9 bases. V lost 5 bases and J lost 8; bases outside the gene matches: 12. The CDR3 sequence is 15 residues long. CDR1 is SGHTA and CDR2 is FQGNSA in the germline V gene. The CDR3 sequence: CASSPNRGRIGGYTF. The CDR3 nucleotides read TGTGCCAGCAGCCCAAACAGGGGGCGCATAGGAGGCTACACCTTC.

V is TRBV18 and J is TRBJ2-7, with 10 positions matching TRBD1. CDR3 length: 14 amino acids. Germline V gene data show CDR1 as KGHSH and CDR2 as LQKENI. J lost 4 bases, V lost 3 bases, and 3 bases had no gene match. As DNA, the CDR3 is TGTGCCAGCTCACCGGGACAGGGGTTTTACGAGCAGTACTTC. Its translation is CASSPGQGFYEQYF.

The V call is TRBV5-1, the J call TRBJ1-1; 8 bases align to TRBD1. V shed 4 bases, J shed 6 bases, and the junction held 8 bases outside the gene matches. The CDR3 consists of 14 residues. Germline V CDR1 and CDR2: SGHRS, YFSETQ. The CDR3: CASSPGQGFSEAFF. In nucleotides, the CDR3 is TGCGCCAGCAGCCCTGGACAGGGATTTTCTGAAGCTTTCTTT.

The CDR3 coding sequence is TGTGCTTCTTCCGGGGTAGCGGGAGGAGGTTACGAGCAGTACTTC. Translation: CASSGVAGGGYEQYF. The chain uses TRBV18 and TRBJ2-7, with TRBD2 identical over 10 bases. The CDR3 spans 15 residues. Germline V CDR1 and CDR2: KGHSH, LQKENI. Based on the CDR3 plus reference TRBV18 and TRBJ2-7, the full variable domain is NAGVMQNPRHLVRRRGQEARLRCSPMKGHSHVYWYRQLPEEGLKFMVYLQKENIIDESGMPKERFSAEFPKEGPSILRIQQVVRGDSAAYFCASSGVAGGGYEQYFGPGTRLTVT.

The chain has TRBV27 and TRBJ2-5; D is undetermined. Germline lookup yields CDR1 MNHEY and CDR2 SMNVEV (reference sequence). The CDR3 contains 14 residues. V was clipped by 3 bases and J by 5 bases, with 13 bases between them. This chain's CDR3 is CASSFGPWPETQYF. The CDR3 DNA reads TGTGCCAGCAGTTTTGGCCCGTGGCCGGAGACCCAGTACTTC.

The rearrangement uses TRBV28 and TRBJ1-2; TRBD1 agrees at 7 bases. V lost 5 bases, J lost 5 bases, and 5 bases stayed unmatched. Germline V lookup: CDR1 MDHEN, CDR2 SYDVKM. The CDR3 is 13 residues long. For the CDR3, the DNA is TGTGCCAGCAGTCTCGGGACAGAATATGGCTACACCTTC. It is translated as CASSLGTEYGYTF.

This clone was found once. This chain joins TRBV5-1 and TRBJ1-2; no clear D. The V and J ends lost 1 base and 7 bases respectively, with 17 bases between them. Looked up from germline, CDR1 is SGHRS and CDR2 is YFSETQ. This CDR3 comprises 15 residues. The CDR3 nucleotides are TGCGCCAGCAGCTTGTCGGCGCTACTTGGAGGTGGCTACACCTTC. Its translation is CASSLSALLGGGYTF.

This rearrangement joins TRBV15 to TRBJ2-2, with D possibly being TRBD1 (5 bases). This CDR3 region has 15 residues. The germline CDR1 and CDR2 sequences are LNHNV and YYDKDF (reference sequence). V gave up 1 base and J gave up 8 bases, with 14 bases separating them. The CDR3 is CATSRGQFNPGELFF. The CDR3 nucleotides read TGTGCCACCAGCAGAGGACAGTTTAACCCGGGGGAGCTGTTTTTT.

V is TRBV28 and J is TRBJ2-7, with 8 bases identical to TRBD1. The V gene end was trimmed by 7 bases and the J gene end by 1 base; junction bases not matched to a gene: 3. The CDR3 has 13 amino acids. Germline V gene lookup returns CDR1 MDHEN and CDR2 SYDVKM. As DNA, the CDR3 is TGTGCCAGCATTACAGGGGGGTCCTACGAGCAGTACTTC. It codes for CASITGGSYEQYF.

The CDR3 DNA reads TGTGCCATCAGTGAGTCGGACAGGGGGAATTCACCCCTCCACTTT. It encodes CAISESDRGNSPLHF. The V gene is TRBV10-3, the J gene TRBJ1-6; 10 positions match TRBD1. J gave up 7 bases and V 0 bases, and 0 bases lay outside the gene matches. Germline V gives CDR1 ENHRY, CDR2 SYGVKD. This CDR3 comprises 15 residues.

This sequence joins TRBV7-9 and TRBJ1-4, with D perhaps matching TRBD1 (5 bases). Looked up from germline, CDR1 is SEHNR and CDR2 is FQNEAQ (reference sequence). The CDR3 is 15 amino acids. The germline V and J ends were trimmed by 5 bases and 2 bases, with 12 bases remaining between them. The CDR3: CASSVDRHTNEKLFF. CDR3 DNA sequence: TGTGCCAGCAGCGTTGACAGACATACTAATGAAAAACTGTTTTTT.